This entry is about one TCR beta chain. The antigen is unknown. This specimen comes from a study of T cell repertoires in cytomegalovirus infection. Study at large: CMV epitopes in the study were HLA-C-restricted (recently identified) and HLA-B-restricted (well studied). Through public TCR beta signatures, both CMV infection and matching HLA type were indicated. Study-wide results and caveats: Carriers of CMV and the relevant HLA type were discriminated by public TCR beta frequency. The response measured ex vivo was dominated by TCR beta clonotypes (HLA-C-restricted and CMV-specific).

TCRdb re-called the reads with MiXCR, one entry per CDR3 protein. The repertoire holds 140,000 to 150,000 distinct CDR3 sequences, with 25% to 35% as singletons. Unmatched junction bases numbered 5, after V lost 0 bases and J lost 2 bases. The CDR3 is 16 residues long. Germline assignment: CDR1 SGHDN and CDR2 FVKESK. The TCR comes from a human donor in good health (CMV status not recorded). Some clones in this sample may be carry-over from other donors' samples. The sample consisted of CD8+ T cells from cultured PBMCs, taken from culture after CMV antigen stimulation. The chain links TRBV14 to TRBJ2-3, with 7 nucleotides matching TRBD2. This CDR3 reads CASSQDISGYTDTQYF. DNA of the CDR3: TGTGCCAGCAGCCAAGATATTAGCGGGTACACAGATACGCAGTATTTT.